This TCR beta chain originates from a study of T cells in Graves' hyperthyroidism and ophthalmopathy. The table lists this clonotype with many counts. The CDR3 is 16 amino acids. V lost 4 bases and J 5 bases, leaving 20 bases between the germline ends. Amplification of TCR beta CDR3 regions was performed using RNA transcripts as template. The TCR CDR3 first-round RT-PCR relied on the HTBI primer set. One entry per CDR3 protein results from TCRdb running MiXCR on the multiplex PCR reads. The sample lists 330,000 or so distinct CDR3 sequences, roughly 18% occurring once. Material for sequencing was blood. V gene TRBV12-3 or TRBV12-4 combines with J gene TRBJ2-5, with D unresolved. The receptor was derived from a woman in her forties with Graves' ophthalmopathy. CDR3 amino acids: CASSSAPPGRKETQYF. Here the CDR3 DNA reads TGTGCCAGCAGTTCGGCGCCTCCCGGCCGGAAGGAGACCCAGTACTTC.